The rows below give T cell receptor beta chains drawn from one sample of a study of blood T cell repertoires in COVID-19. Clones were read by immunoSEQ multiplex PCR, and TCRdb kept only the in-frame ones, dropping some. Here the sample spans more than 95,000 clones, over 65% being singletons. The sample consisted of peripheral blood. These receptors came from a man in his thirties or forties with acute or convalescent COVID-19. Both conserved end residues are part of each CDR3. D genes are given only for firm matches.

v_gene	j_gene	d_gene	CDR3aa
TRBV6-5	TRBJ2-1	.	CASTSAGPYNEQFF
TRBV9	TRBJ2-7	TRBD1	CASSSDRGATTYEQYF
TRBV12-5	TRBJ1-3	.	CASGLLLAGLNSGNTIYF
TRBV7-9	TRBJ2-2	.	CASSNPTGNTGELFF
TRBV30	TRBJ1-1	.	CAWSWAQNTEAFF
TRBV6-5	TRBJ2-1	TRBD1	CASRSGTGHYNEQFF
TRBV10-2	TRBJ2-3	TRBD2	CASSKRTSGSTDTQYF
TRBV4-1	TRBJ2-4	.	CASSHWGRELKNIQYF
TRBV2	TRBJ1-1	TRBD1	CASSERTGGRRSEAFF
TRBV15	TRBJ1-5	TRBD1	CATSKGQGGAQPQHF
TRBV2	TRBJ2-1	TRBD2	CASSEYFERERKQFF
TRBV7-9	TRBJ1-6	.	CASSPDSGNSPLHF
TRBV4-3	TRBJ2-3	.	CASSREGGSTDTQYF
TRBV5-1	TRBJ2-2	.	CASSLAAGGLTGELFF
TRBV7-2	TRBJ2-2	TRBD1	CASSLEPPGQFFGELFF
TRBV6-5	TRBJ1-6	.	CASSYRDGGSSPLHF
TRBV7-2	TRBJ2-7	TRBD1	CASSATGKNSYEQYF
TRBV28	TRBJ2-7	.	CASSPTAYEQYF
TRBV29-1	TRBJ1-1	.	CSVVVLGKNTEAFF
TRBV5-1	TRBJ2-1	TRBD2	CASSWAPTSGQYNEQFF
TRBV5-6	TRBJ2-3	TRBD2	CASRGLAELDGTQYF
TRBV14	TRBJ2-1	.	CASSHRGYNEQFF
TRBV28	TRBJ1-4	.	CASSFPSGSEGKLFF